This T cell receptor beta chain was observed in a study of blood T cells in healthy people across ages. In germline, CDR1 is SGDLS, CDR2 YYNGEE. The V and J ends lost 3 bases and 2 bases respectively, with 9 bases between them. The CDR3 is 14 amino acids. This clonotype was counted only a few times. What it binds is not known. Together with a sample-barcoded 5' primer, a J-beta primer mix was included in a second PCR lasting roughly 6 to 12 cycles. TCRdb ran MiXCR on the 5' RACE reads and lists one entry per CDR3 protein. The sample lists 590,000 or so distinct CDR3 sequences; approximately 30% were seen once. Each donor supplied 8 to 10 milliliters of peripheral blood. Study outcomes and limitations: There were more naive CD4+ cells and higher diversity in long-lived donors than in aged donors.

The source is a woman of 80 years or more in good health. The source material was blood. The chain couples TRBV9 to TRBJ1-3; D gene unclear. CDR3 sequence: CASSADEPGNTIYF. In DNA, the CDR3 is TGTGCCAGCAGCGCCGACGAGCCTGGAAACACCATATATTTT.